A selection of T cell receptor beta chains follows, all from one sample in a study of T-cell reconstitution after alpha-beta-depleted transplantation in children. TCRdb analysed the PCR reads with MiXCR anew, one entry per CDR3 protein. Of roughly 420,000 distinct CDR3 sequences in the sample, 15% to 20% are singletons; the top ten hold under 30%. Sequences were derived from PBMCs, mostly from graft donor cells, sampled 360 days after TCRalphabeta/CD19-depleted stem cell transplant. Receptors originate from a boy in the first two years of life who had a stem cell transplant for Wiskott-Aldrich syndrome, so the T cells may come from the graft donor. Each CDR3 is given with its conserved first and last residue. Fields, in order: J gene, V gene, D gene, clone size, CDR3 DNA, CDR3 protein. D genes are given only for firm matches. For some rows the clone size is stated as once, few or many, or as a class when expanded; others skip it.

J: TRBJ2-1
V: TRBV29-1
D: -
size: many
DNA: TGCAGCGTCCAGAGACAGCTCGGTCCCTACAATGAGCAGTTCTTC
CDR3: CSVQRQLGPYNEQFF

J: TRBJ1-6
V: TRBV12-3/TRBV12-4
D: -
size: -
DNA: TGTGCCAGCAGTCTGCAGGGAACTTCACCCCTCCACTTT
CDR3: CASSLQGTSPLHF

J: TRBJ2-1
V: TRBV7-2
D: -
size: -
DNA: TGTGCCAGCAGCTTCCCGACCTGGAAGGATGAGCAGTTCTTC
CDR3: CASSFPTWKDEQFF

J: TRBJ2-1
V: TRBV7-9
D: TRBD2
size: -
DNA: TGTGCCAGCAGGGCCGCGGGACTAGCGGGAGTCAATGAGCAGTTCTTC
CDR3: CASRAAGLAGVNEQFF

J: TRBJ2-2
V: TRBV7-6
D: -
size: once
DNA: TGTGCCAGCATAAGACACCCCGGGAACACCGGGGAGCTGTTTTTT
CDR3: CASIRHPGNTGELFF

J: TRBJ2-2
V: TRBV12-3/TRBV12-4
D: TRBD2
size: few
DNA: TGTGCCAGCAGTTTAGCGGTTAGACTAGCGGGCCTGTTATTGGGCACCGGGGAGCTGTTTTTT
CDR3: CASSLAVRLAGLLLGTGELFF

J: TRBJ2-5
V: TRBV12-3/TRBV12-4
D: -
size: once
DNA: TGTGCCAGCAGCCCTAGCCCCAGCTGGGAGACCCAGTACTTC
CDR3: CASSPSPSWETQYF

J: TRBJ2-3
V: TRBV4-1
D: TRBD1
size: few
DNA: TGCGCCAGCAGCCATCAACCTTGGGACAGGGGGATGTTAGATACGCAGTATTTT
CDR3: CASSHQPWDRGMLDTQYF

J: TRBJ2-5
V: TRBV29-1
D: -
size: few
DNA: TGCAGCGTTGAAAGGGGAGAGACCCAGTACTTC
CDR3: CSVERGETQYF

J: TRBJ2-5
V: TRBV6-5
D: -
size: few
DNA: TGTGCCAGCAGTTATCTGCCGGGGGCCCGCCAAGAGACCCAGTACTTC
CDR3: CASSYLPGARQETQYF

J: TRBJ2-5
V: TRBV7-9
D: -
size: few
DNA: TGTGCCAGCAGCTCAACCCTGGGTCTCCAAGAGACCCAGTACTTC
CDR3: CASSSTLGLQETQYF

J: TRBJ2-3
V: TRBV2
D: -
size: -
DNA: TGTGCCAGCAGGAGGGTACAAATTAGCACAGATACGCAGTATTTT
CDR3: CASRRVQISTDTQYF

J: TRBJ2-1
V: TRBV7-9
D: -
size: -
DNA: TGTGCCAGCAGCCCTAGGGGAGGTCCCTTCAATGAGCAGTTCTTC
CDR3: CASSPRGGPFNEQFF

J: TRBJ2-5
V: TRBV11-3
D: TRBD2
size: -
DNA: TGTGCCAGCAGCTTTATCCTAGCGGGAGGTTTCCAAGAGACCCAGTACTTC
CDR3: CASSFILAGGFQETQYF

J: TRBJ2-2
V: TRBV27
D: TRBD2
size: -
DNA: TGTGCCAGCAGGCGAATACTAGCGGGGGGGAGAACCGGGGAGCTGTTTTTT
CDR3: CASRRILAGGRTGELFF

J: TRBJ2-5
V: TRBV24-1
D: -
size: -
DNA: TGTGCCACCAGTGATGCGGGAGACTCCACAGGGAAGGGGACCCAGTACTTC
CDR3: CATSDAGDSTGKGTQYF

J: TRBJ2-7
V: TRBV20-1
D: -
size: few
DNA: TGCAGTGTACTGAGCGCAAGCTCCTACGAGCAGTACTTC
CDR3: CSVLSASSYEQYF

J: TRBJ2-5
V: TRBV24-1
D: -
size: few
DNA: TGTGCCACCAGTGACCCCTCCCCGGGACAAGGACTCGAGACCCAGTACTTC
CDR3: CATSDPSPGQGLETQYF

J: TRBJ2-1
V: TRBV20-1
D: -
size: few
DNA: TGCAGTGCTAGATCACTGCGGGGGCCATCCTACAATGAGCAGTTCTTC
CDR3: CSARSLRGPSYNEQFF

J: TRBJ2-1
V: TRBV4-1
D: TRBD1
size: -
DNA: TGCGCCAGCAGCCATCCAGGGGGCAGCGAGCAGTTCTTC
CDR3: CASSHPGGSEQFF

J: TRBJ2-5
V: TRBV12-3/TRBV12-4
D: TRBD1
size: -
DNA: TGTGCCAGCAGTCCGTTCTCGACAGGGGCAGAGACCCAGTACTTC
CDR3: CASSPFSTGAETQYF

J: TRBJ2-2
V: TRBV5-1
D: -
size: few
DNA: TGCGCCAGCAGAATCTCTTTTTCGAACACCGGGGAGCTGTTTTTT
CDR3: CASRISFSNTGELFF

J: TRBJ2-1
V: TRBV10-3
D: -
size: few
DNA: TGTGCCATCAGTGGAGACGGACCCCGAGGGTACAATGAGCAGTTCTTC
CDR3: CAISGDGPRGYNEQFF

J: TRBJ2-1
V: TRBV20-1
D: -
size: many
DNA: TGCAGTGCCAGGCGGCCCAATGAGCAGTTCTTC
CDR3: CSARRPNEQFF

J: TRBJ1-6
V: TRBV7-2
D: -
size: -
DNA: TGTGCCAGCAACCGTGGACTGCCTTATAATTCACCCCTCCACTTT
CDR3: CASNRGLPYNSPLHF

J: TRBJ2-1
V: TRBV21-1
D: -
size: few
DNA: TGTGCCAGCCTCCCGGGGTTCGGGGAGGGGGATGAAGTTTACGACAATGAGCAGTTCTTC
CDR3: CASLPGFGEGDEVYDNEQFF

J: TRBJ2-7
V: TRBV5-6
D: -
size: few
DNA: TGTGCCAGCAGCTTGGGTGGGAAGCAGTACTTC
CDR3: CASSLGGKQYF

J: TRBJ2-5
V: TRBV13
D: -
size: few
DNA: TGTGCCAGCAGCTTATATCTCCCGAGTGGGCAAGAGACCCAGTACTTC
CDR3: CASSLYLPSGQETQYF

J: TRBJ2-3
V: TRBV20-1
D: TRBD2
size: -
DNA: TGCAGTGCTACTGGGACTAGCGGGGGGCAAGATACGCAGTATTTT
CDR3: CSATGTSGGQDTQYF

J: TRBJ2-3
V: TRBV7-8
D: -
size: few
DNA: TGTGCCAGCAGCTTAGGGGGGGTTAGGGTCACTAGCACAGATACGCAGTATTTT
CDR3: CASSLGGVRVTSTDTQYF

J: TRBJ1-1
V: TRBV19
D: -
size: -
DNA: TGTGCCAGTAGTATCAAAGGTCCCGGACGGAACACTGAAGCTTTCTTT
CDR3: CASSIKGPGRNTEAFF

J: TRBJ2-7
V: TRBV12-3/TRBV12-4
D: TRBD1
size: -
DNA: TGTGCCAGCAGTACCCGGGACAGGGTATCTCCCTACGAGCAGTACTTC
CDR3: CASSTRDRVSPYEQYF

J: TRBJ2-5
V: TRBV28
D: -
size: few
DNA: TGTGCCAGCAGTTTATCGGCCAGCTGGGAGACCCAGTACTTC
CDR3: CASSLSASWETQYF

J: TRBJ1-5
V: TRBV12-3/TRBV12-4
D: -
size: -
DNA: TGTGCCAGCAGTTTGACCAGGGGTAGGCAGCCCCAGCATTTT
CDR3: CASSLTRGRQPQHF

J: TRBJ2-5
V: TRBV24-1
D: TRBD1
size: -
DNA: TGTGCCACCAGTGATTTGAAGACAGGGGGTGAGACCCAGTACTTC
CDR3: CATSDLKTGGETQYF

J: TRBJ2-5
V: TRBV29-1
D: TRBD1
size: few
DNA: TGCAGCGTTGAAGAACAGGGGGCTGGGCAGACCCAGTACTTC
CDR3: CSVEEQGAGQTQYF

J: TRBJ2-3
V: TRBV5-1
D: -
size: few
DNA: TGCGCCAGCAGCTTGAGTCTAGCACCAGATACGCAGTATTTT
CDR3: CASSLSLAPDTQYF

J: TRBJ2-2
V: TRBV7-8
D: TRBD1
size: few
DNA: TGTGCCAGCAGCCAAGGGCGGGGGACAGGGAAAACCGGGGAGCTGTTTTTT
CDR3: CASSQGRGTGKTGELFF

J: TRBJ2-5
V: TRBV5-6
D: TRBD1
size: -
DNA: TGTGCCAGCAGCTACCTCAGGGGGCATGGGGAGACCCAGTACTTC
CDR3: CASSYLRGHGETQYF

J: TRBJ2-3
V: TRBV15
D: -
size: few
DNA: TGTGCCACCAGCGTCGGCTCCATGATGGTGCAGTATTTT
CDR3: CATSVGSMMVQYF

J: TRBJ2-1
V: TRBV5-1
D: -
size: few
DNA: TGCGCCAGCAGCCTCCCTCTAGGAGGTGAGCAGTTCTTC
CDR3: CASSLPLGGEQFF

J: TRBJ2-3
V: TRBV4-2
D: TRBD1
size: few
DNA: TGTGCCAGCAGCCAAGATCCTATGAGGTGGACAGGAGGCACAGATACGCAGTATTTT
CDR3: CASSQDPMRWTGGTDTQYF

J: TRBJ2-7
V: TRBV6-1
D: -
size: -
DNA: TGTGCCAGCACCAGAACGGGCCTTCGGATATACGAGCAGTACTTC
CDR3: CASTRTGLRIYEQYF

J: TRBJ1-1
V: TRBV4-3
D: -
size: few
DNA: TGCGCCAGCAGCCAAGTCCTGTTGAACACTGAAGCTTTCTTT
CDR3: CASSQVLLNTEAFF

J: TRBJ2-1
V: TRBV11-2
D: -
size: few
DNA: TGTGCCAGCAGCTTAGGCACATTGGGTGAGCAGTTCTTC
CDR3: CASSLGTLGEQFF

J: TRBJ2-7
V: TRBV10-3
D: -
size: -
DNA: TGTGCCATCAGTGAGTTTGGTAAGGGACATTACGAGCAGTACTTC
CDR3: CAISEFGKGHYEQYF

J: TRBJ2-1
V: TRBV18
D: TRBD1
size: -
DNA: TGTGCCAGCTCACCAATTGACAGGGGGATCTGGGAGCAGTTCTTC
CDR3: CASSPIDRGIWEQFF

J: TRBJ2-7
V: TRBV12-3/TRBV12-4
D: -
size: many
DNA: TGTGCCAGCAGTTTCGGGTCTCCCTACGAGCAGTACTTC
CDR3: CASSFGSPYEQYF

J: TRBJ2-7
V: TRBV7-9
D: -
size: -
DNA: TGTGCCAGCGCCCCGCCGGGCTCCTACGAGCAGTACTTC
CDR3: CASAPPGSYEQYF

J: TRBJ2-7
V: TRBV10-3
D: -
size: few
DNA: TGTGCCATCAGTGACAACAGAAGGCCATACGAGCAGTACTTC
CDR3: CAISDNRRPYEQYF

J: TRBJ1-1
V: TRBV20-1
D: TRBD1
size: once
DNA: TGCAGTGCTATGACAGGGGCTGAAGCTTTCTTT
CDR3: CSAMTGAEAFF

J: TRBJ1-2
V: TRBV7-2
D: -
size: few
DNA: TGTGCCAGCAGCTTAGGGATGTATAACTATGGCTACACCTTC
CDR3: CASSLGMYNYGYTF

J: TRBJ2-1
V: TRBV11-2
D: -
size: few
DNA: TGTGCCAGCAACCGATGGGGAGACAATGAGCAGTTCTTC
CDR3: CASNRWGDNEQFF